In this sample, the clone carrying this T cell receptor (beta chain) turned up many times. Its matching antigen is unknown. TCRdb itself ran the 5' RACE reads through MiXCR, one entry per CDR3 protein. The sample lists around 130,000 distinct CDR3 sequences, 6.5% to 9% occurring once. This sample stems from a study of CD8 T cells in ankylosing spondylitis. Study results and limitations: Earlier reports found some motif variants in synovial fluid and blood in reactive arthritis. Made up of 7 to 9 highly homologous variants, a TCR beta motif appeared characteristic of ankylosing spondylitis blood.

CDR1 is SGHRS and CDR2 is YFSETQ in the germline V gene. The CDR3 has 14 residues. V was cut by 6 bases and J by 4 bases, with 16 bases left in between. The specimen sequenced was blood, either unsorted or a sorted T cell fraction (not recorded which). V is TRBV5-1 and J is TRBJ1-2; D might be TRBD1 (6 bases). The clonotype was recovered from a male donor with ankylosing spondylitis or in good health (not recorded which). The CDR3 reads CASNAGTTPYGYTF. Here the CDR3 DNA reads TGCGCCAGCAACGCCGGGACAACGCCCTATGGCTACACCTTC.